Following are 10 T cell receptor beta chains from one sample sequenced in a study of control samples from healthy donors and cancer patients. The assay was immunoSEQ multiplex PCR, and TCRdb's table has in-frame clones only and misses some. The sample has more than 85,000 clones, 70% to 90% seen once. Sample: PBMCs. These receptors originate from a woman in her fifties or sixties with lung cancer.

This chain joins TRBV18 and TRBJ1-1; the D is unclear. CDR3 length: 13 residues. Trimming removed 1 base from V and 2 bases from J, with 5 bases in between. Per germline, CDR1 KGHSH and CDR2 LQKENI. CDR3 in amino acids: CASSPQVNTEAFF. The CDR3 nucleotides are TGTGCCAGCTCACCACAAGTTAACACTGAAGCTTTCTTT.

V gene TRBV19 combines with J gene TRBJ2-4, with D perhaps matching TRBD1 (8 bases). Germline CDR1 and CDR2: LNHDA and SQIVND (reference sequence). CDR3 length: 19 residues. V lost 3 bases to trimming and J lost 9 bases, with 30 bases between them. The CDR3, as DNA: TGTGCCAGTAGTATCTCTTCGGGGGACAGGTCCCATGCGGGGGCCATTCAGTACTTC. As protein: CASSISSGDRSHAGAIQYF.

The V and J genes are TRBV5-4 and TRBJ2-3; 10 bases fit TRBD2. The V segment lost 3 bases and the J segment 7 bases; nucleotides outside the gene matches: 11. Germline CDR1 SGHNT, CDR2 YYREEE (reference sequence). This CDR3 has 16 residues. This chain's CDR3 is CASSSQSGGASYTQYF. CDR3 nucleotides: TGTGCCAGCAGCTCCCAAAGCGGGGGGGCCTCATATACGCAGTATTTT.

The chain recombines TRBV6-5 with TRBJ1-1; D is unresolved. The germline CDR1 and CDR2 sequences are MNHEY and SVGAGI. Trimming pared 5 bases from V and 3 bases from J, leaving 10 bases between. The CDR3 loop spans 13 amino acids. CDR3 DNA sequence: TGTGCCAGCAGTCCCTACTTGGACACTGAAGCTTTCTTT. It specifies CASSPYLDTEAFF.

J is TRBJ2-5 and V is TRBV5-1; 9 bases are a match to TRBD2. In germline, CDR1 is SGHRS, CDR2 YFSETQ. Trimming removed 0 bases from V and 5 bases from J; junction bases left unmatched: 8. The length of the CDR3 is 16 residues. CDR3 coding DNA: TGCGCCAGCAGCTTGGCCCGGATTGCGGGAGGGGAGACCCAGTACTTC. Residues: CASSLARIAGGETQYF.

V is TRBV2 and J is TRBJ1-6; no reliable D call. V was pared by 3 bases and J by 6 bases, with 6 bases between. Per the germline V gene, CDR1 is SNHLY and CDR2 is FYNNEI. This CDR3 is built from 13 residues. CDR3 DNA: TGTGCCAGCAGTGACCAGCCTAATTCACCCCTCCACTTT. It specifies CASSDQPNSPLHF.

This chain connects TRBV6-1 to TRBJ1-2, with 12 bases lining up with TRBD1. CDR3 length: 15 amino acids. In germline, CDR1 is MNHNS, CDR2 SASEGT. V lost 2 bases, J lost 7 bases, and 5 bases stayed unmatched. Here the CDR3 reads CASSELGQGASGYTF. For the CDR3, the DNA is TGTGCCAGCAGTGAACTGGGACAGGGGGCATCTGGCTACACCTTC.

The gene calls are TRBV28 and TRBJ2-1; D tentatively reads TRBD1 or TRBD2 (5 bases each). V gave up 10 bases and J gave up 5 bases, with 12 bases separating them. In germline, CDR1 is MDHEN, CDR2 SYDVKM. The length of the CDR3 is 12 residues. The CDR3 is CATARGNNEQFF. The CDR3 nucleotides read TGTGCCACCGCGAGGGGAAACAATGAGCAGTTCTTC.

The V and J genes are TRBV2 and TRBJ1-5, with 7 bases aligning to TRBD1. CDR3 length equals 14 residues. Germline CDR1 reads SNHLY; CDR2 reads FYNNEI. Trimming cost V 6 bases and J 5 bases; bases outside gene matches: 7. The chain's CDR3 is CASSGTAEDQPQHF. As DNA, the CDR3 is TGTGCCAGCAGCGGGACAGCTGAGGATCAGCCCCAGCATTTT.

The chain recombines TRBV6-1 with TRBJ1-2, with D unresolved. Germline values: CDR1 MNHNS, CDR2 SASEGT. The length of the CDR3 is 15 residues. With 0 bases removed from V and 0 bases from J, the gap between germline ends came to 8 bases. This chain's CDR3 is CASSEASTANYGYTF. DNA for the CDR3: TGTGCCAGCAGTGAAGCCTCAACAGCTAACTATGGCTACACCTTC.